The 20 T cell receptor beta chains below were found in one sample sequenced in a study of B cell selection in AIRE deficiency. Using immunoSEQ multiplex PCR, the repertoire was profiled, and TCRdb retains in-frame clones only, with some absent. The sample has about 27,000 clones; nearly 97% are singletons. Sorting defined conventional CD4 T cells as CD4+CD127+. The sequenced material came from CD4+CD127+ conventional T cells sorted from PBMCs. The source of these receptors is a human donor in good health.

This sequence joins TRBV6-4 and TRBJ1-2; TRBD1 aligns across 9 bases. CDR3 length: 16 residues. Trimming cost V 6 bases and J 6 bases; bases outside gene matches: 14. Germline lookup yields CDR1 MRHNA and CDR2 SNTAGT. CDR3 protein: CASSPGTGWRADGYTF. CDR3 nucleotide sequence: TGTGCCAGCAGCCCCGGGACAGGGTGGCGGGCTGATGGCTACACCTTC.

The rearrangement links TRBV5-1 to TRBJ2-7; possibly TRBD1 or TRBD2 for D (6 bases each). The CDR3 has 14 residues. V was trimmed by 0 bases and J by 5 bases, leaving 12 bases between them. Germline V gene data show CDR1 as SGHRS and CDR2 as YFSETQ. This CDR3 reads CASSLAGGGNEQYF. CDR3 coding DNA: TGCGCCAGCAGCTTGGCTGGGGGCGGGAACGAGCAGTACTTC.

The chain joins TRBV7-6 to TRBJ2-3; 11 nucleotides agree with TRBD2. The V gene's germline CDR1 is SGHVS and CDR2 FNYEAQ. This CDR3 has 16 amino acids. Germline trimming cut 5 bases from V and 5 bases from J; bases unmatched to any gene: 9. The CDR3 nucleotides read TGTGCCAGCAGCACGGGCCTAGCGGGAGGACTAGATACGCAGTATTTT. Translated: CASSTGLAGGLDTQYF. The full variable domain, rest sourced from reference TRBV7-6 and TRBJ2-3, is GAGVSQSPRYKVTKRGQDVALRCDPISGHVSLYWYRQALGQGPEFLTYFNYEAQQDKSGLPNDRFSAERPEGSISTLTIQRTEQRDSAMYRCASSTGLAGGLDTQYFGPGTRLTVL.

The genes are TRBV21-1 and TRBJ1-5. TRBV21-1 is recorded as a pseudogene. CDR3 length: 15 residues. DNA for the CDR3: TGTGCCAGCAGCAAAAGGGGGGGGGAGCAATCAGCCCCAGCATTT. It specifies CASSKRGGEQSAPAF.

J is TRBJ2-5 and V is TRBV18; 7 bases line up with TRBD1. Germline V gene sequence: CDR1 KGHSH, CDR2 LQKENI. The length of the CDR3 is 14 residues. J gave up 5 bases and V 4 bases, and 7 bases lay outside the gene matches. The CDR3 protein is CASSLTGFRETQYF. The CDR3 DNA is TGTGCCAGCTCACTGACAGGGTTTCGGGAGACCCAGTACTTC.

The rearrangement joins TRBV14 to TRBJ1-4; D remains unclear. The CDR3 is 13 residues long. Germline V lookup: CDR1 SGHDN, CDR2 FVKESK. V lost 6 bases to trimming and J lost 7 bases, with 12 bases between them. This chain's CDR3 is CASSLVYGEKLFF. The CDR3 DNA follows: TGTGCCAGCAGTTTAGTCTACGGTGAAAAACTGTTTTTT.

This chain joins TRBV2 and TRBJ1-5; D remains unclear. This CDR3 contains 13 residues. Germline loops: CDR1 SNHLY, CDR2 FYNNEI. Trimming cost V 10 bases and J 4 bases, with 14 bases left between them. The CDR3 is CATTADLNQPQHF. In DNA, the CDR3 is TGTGCCACCACCGCCGACCTGAATCAGCCCCAGCATTTT.

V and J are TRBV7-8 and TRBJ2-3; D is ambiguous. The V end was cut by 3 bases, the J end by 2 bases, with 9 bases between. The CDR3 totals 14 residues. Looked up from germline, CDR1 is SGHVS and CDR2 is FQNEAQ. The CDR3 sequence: CASSFGRATDTQYF. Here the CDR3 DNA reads TGTGCCAGCAGCTTCGGAAGAGCCACAGATACGCAGTATTTT.

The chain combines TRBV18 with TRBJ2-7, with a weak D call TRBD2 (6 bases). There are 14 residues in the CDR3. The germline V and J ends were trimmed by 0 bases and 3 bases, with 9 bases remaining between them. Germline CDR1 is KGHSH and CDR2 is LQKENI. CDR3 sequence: CASSPPSGHYEQYF. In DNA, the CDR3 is TGTGCCAGCTCACCACCTAGCGGACACTACGAGCAGTACTTC.

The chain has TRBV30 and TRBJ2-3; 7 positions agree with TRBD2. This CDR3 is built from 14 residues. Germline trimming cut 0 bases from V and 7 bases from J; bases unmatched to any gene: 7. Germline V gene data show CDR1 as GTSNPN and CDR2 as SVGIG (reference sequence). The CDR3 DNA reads TGTGCCTGGAGTGTAAAGGCTAGCGGCAATACGCAGTATTTT. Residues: CAWSVKASGNTQYF.

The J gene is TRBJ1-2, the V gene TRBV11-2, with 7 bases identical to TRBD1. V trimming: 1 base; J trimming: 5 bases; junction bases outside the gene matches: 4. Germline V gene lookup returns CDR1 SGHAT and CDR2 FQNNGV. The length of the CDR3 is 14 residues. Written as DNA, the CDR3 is TGTGCCAGCAGCTTAGCAGGGGGAAGGTATGGCTACACCTTC. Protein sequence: CASSLAGGRYGYTF. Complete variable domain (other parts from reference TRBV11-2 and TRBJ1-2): EAGVAQSPRYKIIEKRQSVAFWCNPISGHATLYWYQQILGQGPKLLIQFQNNGVVDDSQLPKDRFSAERLKGVDSTLKIQPAKLEDSAVYLCASSLAGGRYGYTFGSGTRLTVV.

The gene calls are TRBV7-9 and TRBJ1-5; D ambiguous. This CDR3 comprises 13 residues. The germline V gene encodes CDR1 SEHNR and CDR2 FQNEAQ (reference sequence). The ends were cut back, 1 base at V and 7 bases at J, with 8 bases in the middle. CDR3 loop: CASSLGARQPQHF. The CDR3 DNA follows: TGTGCCAGCAGCTTAGGGGCGCGGCAGCCCCAGCATTTT.

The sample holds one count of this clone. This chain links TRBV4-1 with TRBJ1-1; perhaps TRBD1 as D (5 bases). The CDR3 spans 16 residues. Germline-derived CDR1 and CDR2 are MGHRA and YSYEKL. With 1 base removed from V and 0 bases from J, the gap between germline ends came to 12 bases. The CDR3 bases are TGCGCCAGCAGCCAAGTTCCTCAGGGCCTGAACACTGAAGCTTTCTTT. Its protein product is CASSQVPQGLNTEAFF.

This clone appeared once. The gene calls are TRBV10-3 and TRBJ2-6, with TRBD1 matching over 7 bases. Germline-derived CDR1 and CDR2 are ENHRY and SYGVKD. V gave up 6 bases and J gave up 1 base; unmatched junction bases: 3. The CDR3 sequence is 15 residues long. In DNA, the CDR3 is TGTGCCATCAGCACGACAGGGTCTGGGGCCAACGTCCTGACTTTC. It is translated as CAISTTGSGANVLTF.

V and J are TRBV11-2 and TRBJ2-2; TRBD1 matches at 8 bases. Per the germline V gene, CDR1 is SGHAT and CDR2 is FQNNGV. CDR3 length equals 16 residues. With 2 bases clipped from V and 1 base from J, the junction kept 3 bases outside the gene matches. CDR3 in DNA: TGTGCCAGCAGCTTACAGGGGGCCAGGAACACCGGGGAGCTGTTTTTT. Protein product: CASSLQGARNTGELFF. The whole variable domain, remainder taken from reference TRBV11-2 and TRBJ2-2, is EAGVAQSPRYKIIEKRQSVAFWCNPISGHATLYWYQQILGQGPKLLIQFQNNGVVDDSQLPKDRFSAERLKGVDSTLKIQPAKLEDSAVYLCASSLQGARNTGELFFGEGSRLTVL.

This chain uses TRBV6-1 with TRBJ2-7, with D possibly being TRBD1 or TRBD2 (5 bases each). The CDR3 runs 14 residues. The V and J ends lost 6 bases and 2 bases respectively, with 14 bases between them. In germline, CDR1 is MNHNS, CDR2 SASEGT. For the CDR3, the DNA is TGTGCCAGCAGGCCTAGGGACGGGGCCTACGAGCAGTACTTC. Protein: CASRPRDGAYEQYF.

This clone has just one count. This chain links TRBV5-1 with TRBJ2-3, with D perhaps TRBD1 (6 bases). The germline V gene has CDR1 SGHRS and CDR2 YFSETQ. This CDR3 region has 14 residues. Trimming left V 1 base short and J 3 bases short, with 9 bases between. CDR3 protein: CASSLTGFTDTQYF. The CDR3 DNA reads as TGCGCCAGCAGCTTGACAGGGTTTACAGATACGCAGTATTTT.

CDR3 bases: TGTGCCAGCAGCTTAGTCGGCACCTCCTACGAGCAGTACTTC. Its translation: CASSLVGTSYEQYF. The chain is built from TRBV11-2 and TRBJ2-7; unclear D gene. CDR1 SGHAT and CDR2 FQNNGV come from the germline V gene. The CDR3 contains 14 residues. V was clipped by 1 base and J by 0 bases, with 7 bases between them.

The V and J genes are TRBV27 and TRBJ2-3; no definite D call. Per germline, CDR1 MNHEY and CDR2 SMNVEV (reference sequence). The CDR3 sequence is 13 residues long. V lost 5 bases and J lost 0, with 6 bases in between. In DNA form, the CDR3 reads TGTGCCAGCAGTAAGAGCAGCACAGATACGCAGTATTTT. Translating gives CASSKSSTDTQYF.

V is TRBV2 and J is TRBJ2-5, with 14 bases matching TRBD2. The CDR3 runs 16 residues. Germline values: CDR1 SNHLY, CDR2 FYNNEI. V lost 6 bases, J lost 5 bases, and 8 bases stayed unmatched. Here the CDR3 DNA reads TGTGCCAGCAGGGAGGGACTAGCGGGAGACTCGGAGACCCAGTACTTC. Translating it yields CASREGLAGDSETQYF.